The present T cell receptor beta chain was sequenced within a study of blood T cell repertoires in COVID-19. Study-wide background: The origin of the acute and convalescent COVID-19 samples was the United States, Italy and Spain. Sources were T cells, B-cell-depleted T cells, or PBMCs; the material itself was cDNA or gDNA.

One Seattle source followed patients from active infection through their disease course. The CDR3 extends over 15 amino acids. Germline V gives CDR1 WSHSY, CDR2 SAAADI. The V end was cut by 6 bases, the J end by 7 bases, with 18 bases between. In the original workflow: Counts of nucleated cells, estimated from reference gene primer amplification, were obtained. This table comes from immunoSEQ multiplex PCR, and its TCRdb copy is limited to in-frame clones, with some not included. From that table come the V and J calls and clone size; the DNA was used to work out D and trimming. The sample holds 250,000 to 350,000 clones, approximately 88% seen once.

The sample taken for sequencing was peripheral blood. This clonotype was sampled from a human donor with COVID-19, enrolled during active disease. The donor label of this sample is uncertain. J is TRBJ2-2 and V is TRBV10-2, with D possibly matching TRBD1 (5 bases). CDR3 residues: CASRRTGSQDGELFF. In DNA, the CDR3 is TGCGCCAGCAGACGAACAGGAAGCCAAGACGGGGAGCTGTTTTTT.